Shown below are 22 T cell receptor beta chains from a single sample sequenced in a study of blood T cell repertoires in COVID-19. Profiled with immunoSEQ multiplex PCR; TCRdb holds only in-frame clones, not every one. Of a few hundred thousand clones in the sample, about 84% are singletons; the top ten hold around 12%. Input material: peripheral blood. These receptors were taken from a man aged 80 or over with acute or convalescent COVID-19.

The J gene is TRBJ1-3, the V gene TRBV7-2; D not certain. V lost 1 base and J 0 bases, leaving 10 bases between the germline ends. The CDR3 covers 16 residues. Germline lookup yields CDR1 SGHTA and CDR2 FQGNSA. CDR3: CASSLGAVSSGNTIYF. The CDR3 DNA reads as TGTGCCAGCAGCTTAGGCGCGGTGAGCTCTGGAAACACCATATATTTT. Using reference TRBV7-2 and TRBJ1-3 for the parts outside the CDR3, the full variable domain is GAGVSQSPSNKVTEKGKDVELRCDPISGHTALYWYRQSLGQGLEFLIYFQGNSAPDKSGLPSDRFSAERTGGSVSTLTIQRTQQEDSAVYLCASSLGAVSSGNTIYFGEGSWLTVV.

V gene TRBV5-1 combines with J gene TRBJ2-7, with D possibly TRBD1 on 6 matching bases. Trimming removed 4 bases from V and 0 bases from J, with 11 bases in between. The germline V gene has CDR1 SGHRS and CDR2 YFSETQ. CDR3 size: 14 residues. The CDR3 sequence: CASSEQGTSYEQYF. The DNA of the CDR3 is TGCGCCAGCAGCGAACAGGGTACCTCCTACGAGCAGTACTTC.

V is TRBV5-1 and J is TRBJ2-1, with D maybe TRBD2 (5 bases). V dropped 3 bases and J dropped 9 bases, with 10 bases sitting between them. Germline V gives CDR1 SGHRS, CDR2 YFSETQ. This CDR3 has 12 residues. CDR3 residues: CASSYPGSEQFF. CDR3 sequence (DNA): TGCGCCAGCAGCTACCCGGGGAGTGAGCAGTTCTTC.

About this clone itself: The sample has other DNA sequences that encode this CDR3 too. CDR3 in DNA: TGCGCCAGCAGCTTGGTGTCTAGCGGTCCCCAGGAGACCCAGTACTTC. It translates to CASSLVSSGPQETQYF. The chain employs TRBV5-1 and TRBJ2-5; TRBD2 aligns across 7 bases. Germline lookup yields CDR1 SGHRS and CDR2 YFSETQ. With V trimmed by 0 bases and J by 5 bases, 10 bases remained unmatched. The CDR3 is made up of 16 amino acids.

This clone was seen a handful of times. The chain joins TRBV6-5 to TRBJ1-2; D possibly corresponds to TRBD1 (5 bases). Per germline, CDR1 MNHEY and CDR2 SVGAGI. The CDR3 runs 14 residues. Between the trimmed V and J ends, which lost 6 bases and 0 bases, there was a span of 11 bases. The chain's CDR3 is CASRLGVSNYGYTF. For the CDR3, the DNA is TGTGCCAGCAGGCTAGGGGTATCTAACTATGGCTACACCTTC.

V and J are TRBV12-3 or TRBV12-4 and TRBJ2-1, with 9 bases matching TRBD2. Germline trimming cut 6 bases from V and 13 bases from J; bases unmatched to any gene: 7. The CDR3 loop spans 12 amino acids. CDR3 nucleotide sequence: TGTGCCAGCAGCGACACCGGGACTAGCCAGTTCTTC. Translated: CASSDTGTSQFF.

The table lists this clone with a few counts. Mismatch with germline at one junction end may stem from a read error. The V call is TRBV4-3, the J call TRBJ1-3; D possibly corresponds to TRBD1 (5 bases). Germline V gene lookup returns CDR1 LGHNA and CDR2 YSLEER. This CDR3 spans 15 amino acids. This CDR3 reads CASSPGTYTGNTIYF. The CDR3 nucleotides are TGCGCCAGCAGCCCAGGGACTTATACTGGTAACACCATATATTTT.

This clone appeared once. The chain has TRBV5-4 and TRBJ2-5, with TRBD1 matching over 7 bases. In germline, CDR1 is SGHNT, CDR2 YYREEE (reference sequence). This CDR3 comprises 13 residues. Germline trimming cut 4 bases from V and 2 bases from J; bases unmatched to any gene: 2. In nucleotides, the CDR3 is TGTGCCAGCAGCCGGACAGGTCAAGAGACCCAGTACTTC. This sequence encodes CASSRTGQETQYF.

The gene calls are TRBV7-9 and TRBJ1-5, with 9 bases fitting TRBD1. V was pared by 5 bases and J by 5 bases, with 7 bases of the junction left unmatched. This CDR3 has 15 amino acids. Germline loops: CDR1 SEHNR, CDR2 FQNEAQ (reference sequence). For the CDR3, the DNA is TGTGCCAGCAGCCGGACAGGGGTGGGGGATCAGCCCCAGCATTTT. Encoded protein: CASSRTGVGDQPQHF.

This clone was seen only once. This chain uses TRBV5-5 with TRBJ2-7; no clear D. The V end lost 0 bases, the J end lost 0 bases, and 10 bases lay between the germline ends. Germline assignment: CDR1 SGHKS and CDR2 YYEKEE (reference sequence). The CDR3 length is 15 residues. The CDR3 sequence is CASSLDSQSSYEQYF. Written as DNA, the CDR3 is TGTGCCAGCAGCTTGGACAGCCAGAGCTCCTACGAGCAGTACTTC.

The chain joins TRBV11-2 to TRBJ1-2; D perhaps matches TRBD1 (6 bases). The CDR3 runs to 14 residues. Trimming removed 3 bases at V and 6 bases at J, with 14 bases between. CDR1 is SGHAT, CDR2 FQNNGV, per germline. Here the CDR3 reads CASSLGTRGDGYTF. CDR3 coding DNA: TGTGCCAGCAGCTTGGGGACCAGGGGAGATGGCTACACCTTC.

The chain couples TRBV28 to TRBJ2-5, with 8 bases that match TRBD2. Germline loops: CDR1 MDHEN, CDR2 SYDVKM. This CDR3 region has 18 residues. The V and J ends lost 8 bases and 5 bases, in that order; junction bases with no gene match: 22. The CDR3 here is CASPTSGARLSSGETQYF. Written as DNA, the CDR3 is TGTGCCAGCCCTACCTCCGGGGCCCGCCTCTCTAGCGGGGAGACCCAGTACTTC.

The chain uses TRBV5-1 and TRBJ1-6; TRBD1 matches 11 bases. This CDR3 contains 14 residues. Germline CDR1 and CDR2: SGHRS and YFSETQ. V dropped 3 bases and J dropped 9; count of bases not matched to a gene: 2. CDR3 sequence: CASSWDRGGSPLHF. DNA of the CDR3: TGCGCCAGCAGCTGGGACAGGGGGGGTTCACCCCTCCACTTT. Full variable domain (missing parts from reference TRBV5-1 and TRBJ1-6): KAGVTQTPRYLIKTRGQQVTLSCSPISGHRSVSWYQQTPGQGLQFLFEYFSETQRNKGNFPGRFSGRQFSNSRSEMNVSTLELGDSALYLCASSWDRGGSPLHFGNGTRLTVT.

The CDR3 sequence is CASSLGLAAEQYF. CDR3 in DNA: TGTGCCAGCAGCTTGGGACTAGCAGCCGAGCAGTACTTC. The V and J genes are TRBV7-8 and TRBJ2-7; 9 bases agree with TRBD2. The CDR3 spans 13 residues. The germline CDR1 and CDR2 sequences are SGHVS and FQNEAQ. The V segment lost 3 bases and the J segment 6 bases; nucleotides outside the gene matches: 3.

This chain connects TRBV28 to TRBJ2-4; possibly TRBD2 for D (6 bases). This CDR3 is 12 amino acids long. The V end was cut by 5 bases, the J end by 6 bases, with 8 bases between. Per the germline V gene, CDR1 is MDHEN and CDR2 is SYDVKM. The CDR3 region is CASSPGGNIQYF. For the CDR3, the DNA is TGTGCCAGCAGTCCCGGGGGAAACATTCAGTACTTC.

The chain uses TRBV6-2 or TRBV6-3 and TRBJ1-6, with D unclear. V gave up 6 bases and J gave up 5 bases, with 11 bases separating them. Germline CDR1 and CDR2: MNHEY and SVGEGT. This CDR3 spans 14 amino acids. This CDR3 is CASSFPGNNSPLHF. The CDR3 DNA sequence: TGTGCCAGCAGCTTCCCGGGAAATAATTCACCCCTCCACTTT.

The chain uses TRBV6-1 and TRBJ2-7; D is unresolved. The germline V gene encodes CDR1 MNHNS and CDR2 SASEGT. This CDR3 has 13 residues. The V and J ends lost 1 base and 6 bases respectively, with 10 bases between them. CDR3: CASSEGLRVEQYF. CDR3 nucleotides: TGTGCCAGCAGTGAAGGTCTCCGGGTCGAGCAGTACTTC.

This clone was detected once. This sequence joins TRBV19 and TRBJ1-4, with D perhaps matching TRBD1 (5 bases). V was shortened by 9 bases and J by 2 bases, with 16 bases between the two germline ends. Germline lookup yields CDR1 LNHDA and CDR2 SQIVND (reference sequence). This CDR3 is built from 15 residues. CDR3 DNA sequence: TGTGCCAGCACTCAGGCCGGGGGTACTAATGAAAAACTGTTTTTT. Translated: CASTQAGGTNEKLFF.

The V gene is TRBV7-9, the J gene TRBJ1-2; 9 positions match TRBD1. V was clipped by 6 bases and J by 10 bases; unmatched bases: 12. CDR3 length: 14 residues. CDR1 and CDR2 (germline): SEHNR, FQNEAQ (reference sequence). CDR3 region: CASSPPGTGTLYTF. CDR3 nucleotides: TGTGCCAGCAGTCCTCCCGGGACAGGGACCCTCTACACCTTC. The whole variable domain, filled in from reference TRBV7-9 and TRBJ1-2, reads DTGVSQNPRHKITKRGQNVTFRCDPISEHNRLYWYRQTLGQGPEFLTYFQNEAQLEKSRLLSDRFSAERPKGSFSTLEIQRTEQGDSAMYLCASSPPGTGTLYTFGSGTRLTVV.

The chain links TRBV29-1 to TRBJ1-1, with TRBD1 identical over 7 bases. V gave up 7 bases and J gave up 8 bases; unmatched junction bases: 10. In germline, CDR1 is SQVTM, CDR2 ANQGSEA. The CDR3 totals 12 residues. The CDR3 spells CSARQGRAEAFF. CDR3 in DNA: TGCAGCGCCCGACAGGGTCGAGCGGAAGCTTTCTTT.

The rearrangement links TRBV13 to TRBJ2-5; 7 bases are a match to TRBD1. The length of the CDR3 is 14 residues. From germline, CDR1 is PRHDT and CDR2 FYEKMQ (reference sequence). V lost 4 bases, J lost 5 bases, and 7 bases stayed unmatched. CDR3 sequence (DNA): TGTGCCAGCAGCTCGTTGACAGGGAAGGAGACCCAGTACTTC. Its translation: CASSSLTGKETQYF.

DNA for the CDR3: TGTGCCAGCCGCCCGGGACAGGTGGCGAACACTGAAGCTTTCTTT. Amino acid sequence: CASRPGQVANTEAFF. The genes are TRBV2 and TRBJ1-1; 8 bases fit TRBD1. V shed 8 bases, J shed 1 base, and the junction held 9 bases outside the gene matches. This CDR3 spans 15 amino acids. Germline CDR1 and CDR2: SNHLY and FYNNEI.